These 11 T cell receptor beta chains were all obtained from the same sample, sequenced in a study of blood T cell repertoires in COVID-19 (dated by TCRdb to 2018 to 2020). Libraries were prepared through the immunoSEQ multiplex PCR assay. What TCRdb holds here is the immuneACCESS table cut down to in-frame rearrangements. Part of the clones is not present; checked against another copy, under half of the missing clones reflect an unresolved V gene, and the others are unexplained. The sample yields roughly 340,000 clones; around nine tenths were counted once. The ten largest make up roughly 3.3% of the sample. Source material: peripheral blood. The receptors originated from a woman between 18 and 30 years old who had recovered from COVID-19.

A single count supports this clone. The chain joins TRBV24-1 to TRBJ2-5, with TRBD2 as a possible D gene (6 bases). V was cut by 0 bases and J by 5 bases, with 12 bases left in between. Germline V gene data show CDR1 as KGHDR and CDR2 as SFDVKD. This CDR3 has 15 amino acids. The CDR3 spells CATSDLLGGSETQYF. CDR3 nucleotides: TGTGCCACCAGTGATTTGCTTGGAGGGAGTGAGACCCAGTACTTC.

The genes are TRBV4-3 and TRBJ1-1; D is undetermined. The CDR3 extends over 12 amino acids. Per the germline V gene, CDR1 is LGHNA and CDR2 is YSLEER. V was pared by 3 bases and J by 10 bases, with 12 bases between. The CDR3 DNA reads TGCGCCAGCAGCCACCAAGGCGCGGCAGCTTTCTTT. Amino acids: CASSHQGAAAFF.

The gene calls are TRBV19 and TRBJ1-4; D perhaps matches TRBD1 (5 bases). There are 14 residues in the CDR3. Germline V CDR1 and CDR2: LNHDA, SQIVND (reference sequence). V was cut by 3 bases and J by 6 bases, with 11 bases left in between. This CDR3 reads CASSIGAGDEKLFF. The CDR3 coding sequence is TGTGCCAGTAGTATCGGTGCGGGGGATGAAAAACTGTTTTTT.

The V and J genes are TRBV21-1 and TRBJ1-2. TRBV21-1 is a known pseudogene. There are 15 residues in the CDR3. The CDR3 DNA follows: TGTGCCAGCAGCACCCCCGGGGGCGGGGGTGGTGGCTACACCTTC. This sequence encodes CASSTPGGGGGGYTF.

The chain combines TRBV2 with TRBJ2-5; 8 bases are shared with TRBD1. With V trimmed by 6 bases and J by 1 base, 4 bases remained unmatched. The CDR3 contains 14 residues. Looked up from germline, CDR1 is SNHLY and CDR2 is FYNNEI. The CDR3 region is CASRLTGAQETQYF. In DNA, the CDR3 is TGTGCCAGCAGGCTGACAGGGGCCCAAGAGACCCAGTACTTC.

The chain is built from TRBV12-3 or TRBV12-4 and TRBJ1-2; 11 positions agree with TRBD1. V lost 6 bases to trimming and J lost 8 bases; unmatched junction nucleotides: 5. The CDR3 spans 13 residues. CDR3 region: CASSKDRGRGYTF. CDR3 sequence (DNA): TGTGCCAGCAGCAAGGACAGGGGGCGCGGCTACACCTTC.

The V and J genes are TRBV7-2 and TRBJ2-1; 8 nucleotides agree with TRBD2. The V gene's germline CDR1 is SGHTA and CDR2 FQGNSA. J lost 7 bases, V lost 7 bases, and 12 bases had no gene match. The CDR3 consists of 15 residues. CDR3 in DNA: TGTGCCAGCACCCTGGAAACAGGGACTAGGAATGAGCAGTTCTTC. It translates to CASTLETGTRNEQFF. The full variable domain, in which reference TRBV7-2 and TRBJ2-1 provide the parts outside the CDR3, is GAGVSQSPSNKVTEKGKDVELRCDPISGHTALYWYRQSLGQGLEFLIYFQGNSAPDKSGLPSDRFSAERTGGSVSTLTIQRTQQEDSAVYLCASTLETGTRNEQFFGPGTRLTVL.

In regard to this clone: The same CDR3 can be traced to other DNA sequences in this sample. The chain is built from TRBV4-3 and TRBJ2-1; D unclear. Germline V gene data show CDR1 as LGHNA and CDR2 as YSLEER. The V and J ends lost 0 bases and 0 bases respectively, with 9 bases between them. The CDR3 contains 16 residues. CDR3 region: CASSQDGSSSYNEQFF. CDR3 DNA sequence: TGCGCCAGCAGCCAAGACGGTTCGAGCTCCTACAATGAGCAGTTCTTC.

The V and J genes are TRBV7-9 and TRBJ1-1, with a possible D match to TRBD1 (6 bases). There are 10 residues in the CDR3. Germline V gene data show CDR1 as SEHNR and CDR2 as FQNEAQ (reference sequence). V lost 11 bases and J lost 8, with 12 bases in between. CDR3 residues: CAGSRGEAFF. The CDR3 nucleotides are TGTGCCGGGTCGAGGGGGGAAGCTTTCTTT.

This clone has only a few counts. The rearrangement links TRBV6-5 to TRBJ1-2; the D is unclear. CDR1 is MNHEY and CDR2 is SVGAGI in the germline V gene. The V gene lost 10 bases and the J gene lost 6 bases, with 18 bases spanning the gap. The CDR3 runs to 13 residues. CDR3 protein: CATQGGRYNGYTF. In DNA form, the CDR3 reads TGTGCCACCCAAGGTGGCAGGTATAATGGCTACACCTTC.

The chain links TRBV6-1 to TRBJ2-2, with 7 bases aligning to TRBD1. The V gene's germline CDR1 is MNHNS and CDR2 SASEGT. After removal of 4 bases from V and 0 bases from J, the junction contained 8 bases not matched to a gene. The CDR3 loop spans 17 amino acids. The CDR3 here is CASSVPGQFANTGELFF. The CDR3 DNA reads TGTGCCAGCAGTGTCCCGGGACAGTTCGCGAACACCGGGGAGCTGTTTTTT.